This T cell receptor (beta chain) was identified in a study of shared clonotypes between healthy human individuals. Profiling relied on immunoSEQ multiplex PCR, and the TCRdb table lists in-frame clones only, not all of them. The sample gives some 2,100,000 clones, under 97% of which show up once; 0.13% is in the top ten. The CDR3 has 14 amino acids. Deletions cut 0 bases from V and 2 bases from J, with 8 bases between. The V gene's germline CDR1 is MNHEY and CDR2 SVGAGI. The chain employs TRBV6-5 and TRBJ2-7; tentatively, D is TRBD2 (5 bases). The receptor's source is a young man in good health. The source material was naive CD4+ T cells sorted from blood. As to subset: CD45RA+ positively selected. The CDR3 region has the DNA TGTGCCAGCAGTTACTCGAGGGAAGCCTACGAGCAGTACTTC. Translated, it gives CASSYSREAYEQYF.